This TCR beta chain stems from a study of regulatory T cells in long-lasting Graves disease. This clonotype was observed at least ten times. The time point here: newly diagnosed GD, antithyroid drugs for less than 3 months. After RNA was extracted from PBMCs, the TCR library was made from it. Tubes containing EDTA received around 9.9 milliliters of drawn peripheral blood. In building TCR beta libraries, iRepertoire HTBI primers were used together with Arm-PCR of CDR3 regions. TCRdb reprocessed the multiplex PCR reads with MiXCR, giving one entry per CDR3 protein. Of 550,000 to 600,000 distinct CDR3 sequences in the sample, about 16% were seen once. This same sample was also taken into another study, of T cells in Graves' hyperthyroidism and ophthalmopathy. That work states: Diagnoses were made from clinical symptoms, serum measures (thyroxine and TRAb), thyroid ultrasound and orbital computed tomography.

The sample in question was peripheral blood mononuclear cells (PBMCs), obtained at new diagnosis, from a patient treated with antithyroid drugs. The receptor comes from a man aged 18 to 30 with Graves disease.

The CDR3 spells CAWSGGPGLGAEAFF. In nucleotides, the CDR3 is TGTGCCTGGAGTGGGGGACCGGGATTAGGGGCTGAAGCTTTCTTT. This chain uses TRBV30 with TRBJ1-1; tentative D call: TRBD1 (5 bases). V was clipped by 1 base and J by 6 bases, with 18 bases between them. CDR3 size: 15 residues. Germline CDR1 and CDR2: GTSNPN and SVGIG (reference sequence).